This entry lists 27 T cell receptor beta chains sequenced from one sample in a study of cytomegalovirus exposure and HLA in healthy donors. PCR primers comprised 60 Vbeta and 13 Jbeta primers. Libraries were prepared by immunoSEQ multiplex PCR; TCRdb keeps only in-frame clonotypes and omits some of them. This table has about 94,000 clones, about 80% appearing once. Input material: PBMCs. The receptors were gathered from a man aged 35 to 55 in good health and CMV-seropositive.

This rearrangement joins TRBV2 to TRBJ1-2; 7 bases agree with TRBD1. J gave up 0 bases and V 6 bases, and 4 bases lay outside the gene matches. The germline gives CDR1 SNHLY, CDR2 FYNNEI. The CDR3 totals 14 residues. CDR3 DNA: TGTGCCAGCAGAACAGGGGCGGCTAACTATGGCTACACCTTC. Translating gives CASRTGAANYGYTF.

The gene calls are TRBV4-1 and TRBJ2-5; possibly TRBD2 for D (5 bases). Germline values: CDR1 MGHRA, CDR2 YSYEKL. Between the trimmed V and J ends, which lost 0 bases and 5 bases, there was a span of 13 bases. This CDR3 spans 15 amino acids. Here the CDR3 DNA reads TGCGCCAGCAGCCAAGATATCCCTAGCAGGGAGACCCAGTACTTC. It is translated as CASSQDIPSRETQYF.

Concerning this clone: The same CDR3 is also encoded by other DNA sequences in this sample. The rearrangement links TRBV5-1 to TRBJ2-2, with a weak D call TRBD1 (6 bases). This CDR3 is built from 15 residues. Trimming left V 0 bases short and J 2 bases short, with 8 bases between. CDR1 is SGHRS, CDR2 YFSETQ, per germline. In DNA, the CDR3 is TGCGCCAGCAGCTTGGACAGGGCAAACACCGGGGAGCTGTTTTTT. Residues: CASSLDRANTGELFF.

The chain combines TRBV19 with TRBJ2-7; 11 nucleotides align to TRBD1. CDR3 length equals 15 residues. The V segment lost 5 bases and the J segment 0 bases; nucleotides outside the gene matches: 3. Germline loops: CDR1 LNHDA, CDR2 SQIVND (reference sequence). The CDR3 sequence: CASSAGQGASYEQYF. CDR3 nucleotide sequence: TGTGCCAGTAGTGCCGGACAGGGGGCCTCCTACGAGCAGTACTTC.

J is TRBJ2-1 and V is TRBV11-3; perhaps TRBD1 as D (5 bases). V was clipped by 5 bases and J by 3 bases, with 14 bases between them. Germline-derived CDR1 and CDR2 are SGHNT and YENEEA. This CDR3 is built from 15 residues. This CDR3 reads CASSKTSTDYNEQFF. Written as DNA, the CDR3 is TGTGCCAGCAGCAAAACCTCGACAGACTACAATGAGCAGTTCTTC.

The rearrangement links TRBV9 to TRBJ1-5, with D tentatively TRBD1 (5 bases). In germline, CDR1 is SGDLS, CDR2 YYNGEE. The CDR3 runs 14 residues. Trimming took off 4 bases at V and 6 bases at J, with 14 bases between the two ends. Here the CDR3 DNA reads TGTGCCAGCAGCTTGGGGGGGGAGGGTCAGCCCCAGCATTTT. Encoded protein: CASSLGGEGQPQHF.

V usage is TRBV13 and J usage is TRBJ2-3; D is perhaps TRBD2 (5 bases). The CDR3 covers 15 residues. Per the germline V gene, CDR1 is PRHDT and CDR2 is FYEKMQ (reference sequence). Trimming left V 4 bases short and J 0 bases short, with 11 bases between. CDR3 DNA: TGTGCCAGCAGCTCACGAGGGAGCAGCACAGATACGCAGTATTTT. Its protein is CASSSRGSSTDTQYF.

The chain uses TRBV5-1 and TRBJ2-7, with D tentatively TRBD1 (5 bases). V shed 0 bases and J shed 2 bases, with 12 bases lying between them. Germline lookup yields CDR1 SGHRS and CDR2 YFSETQ. The length of the CDR3 is 15 residues. The CDR3 loop reads CASSLDQGSTYEQYF. The CDR3 DNA follows: TGCGCCAGCAGCTTGGATCAGGGATCAACCTACGAGCAGTACTTC.

The chain is built from TRBV18 and TRBJ1-3; no definite D call. The CDR3 spans 14 residues. V shed 2 bases and J shed 0 bases, with 5 bases lying between them. The V gene's germline CDR1 is KGHSH and CDR2 LQKENI. CDR3 protein: CASSPTGSGNTIYF. The CDR3 DNA sequence: TGTGCCAGCTCACCAACGGGCTCTGGAAACACCATATATTTT.

The chain joins TRBV9 to TRBJ1-6; D gene ambiguous. Germline V gives CDR1 SGDLS, CDR2 YYNGEE. The CDR3 totals 15 residues. V was clipped by 5 bases and J by 5 bases, with 14 bases between them. CDR3 loop: CASSPQAGDNSPLHF. For the CDR3, the DNA is TGTGCCAGCAGTCCCCAGGCCGGGGATAATTCACCCCTCCACTTT.

The CDR3 nucleotides are TGTGCCAGCACCCTAGCGGGAGTGTACGAGCAGTACTTC. Translating gives CASTLAGVYEQYF. The gene calls are TRBV28 and TRBJ2-7; TRBD2 aligns across 10 bases. Losses at the gene ends were 7 bases for V and 4 bases for J; bases not matched to a gene: 4. The CDR3 sequence is 13 residues long. The germline gives CDR1 MDHEN, CDR2 SYDVKM.

The chain is built from TRBV4-1 and TRBJ2-7, with D possibly matching TRBD2 (5 bases). The V gene lost 2 bases and the J gene lost 0 bases, with 8 bases spanning the gap. Germline loops: CDR1 MGHRA, CDR2 YSYEKL. The CDR3 spans 14 residues. In DNA form, the CDR3 reads TGCGCCAGCAGCCAACCTAGCCGCTCCTACGAGCAGTACTTC. It encodes CASSQPSRSYEQYF.

The chain employs TRBV27 and TRBJ1-1; D not resolved. Trimming took off 0 bases at V and 4 bases at J, with 9 bases between the two ends. Germline V lookup: CDR1 MNHEY, CDR2 SMNVEV (reference sequence). The CDR3 has 14 amino acids. As DNA, the CDR3 is TGTGCCAGCAGTTTATCGACACGGGGCACTGAAGCTTTCTTT. Translation: CASSLSTRGTEAFF.

V gene TRBV7-2 combines with J gene TRBJ1-4, with 7 nucleotides matching TRBD1. CDR1 is SGHTA and CDR2 is FQGNSA in the germline V gene. The CDR3 has 12 residues. Trimming removed 5 bases from V and 8 bases from J; junction bases left unmatched: 2. CDR3 bases: TGTGCCAGCAGCGCACAGGGGGAAAAACTGTTTTTT. This encodes CASSAQGEKLFF.

A few counts support this clone. CDR3 sequence reads: CASSLRGRDGFYEQYF. CDR3 nucleotide sequence: TGTGCCAGCAGCTTAAGAGGCAGGGATGGTTTCTACGAGCAGTACTTC. J is TRBJ2-7 and V is TRBV11-2, with a tentative D call TRBD1 (5 bases). Germline-derived CDR1 and CDR2 are SGHAT and FQNNGV. The CDR3 has 16 amino acids. V lost 2 bases, J lost 3 bases, and 17 bases lay in between.

This clone showed up just once. The J gene is TRBJ2-7, the V gene TRBV19; TRBD1 matches 10 bases. Germline loops: CDR1 LNHDA, CDR2 SQIVND (reference sequence). V shed 4 bases and J 3 bases; nucleotides not matched to a gene: 6. The CDR3 sequence is 15 residues long. The CDR3 DNA reads TGTGCCAGTAGTAGGACAGGGGGAAGTTTCTACGAGCAGTACTTC. Its translation: CASSRTGGSFYEQYF.

This clone was picked up a small number of times. The chain carries TRBV5-1 and TRBJ2-3, with a weak D call TRBD2 (6 bases). Deletions cut 0 bases from V and 6 bases from J, with 14 bases between. This CDR3 has 15 amino acids. Germline CDR1 is SGHRS and CDR2 is YFSETQ. The CDR3 DNA is TGCGCCAGCAGCTTGGTGCTAGCGAACCAGGATACGCAGTATTTT. Translated: CASSLVLANQDTQYF.

The gene calls are TRBV27 and TRBJ2-7; D remains ambiguous. There are 14 residues in the CDR3. V was pared by 4 bases and J by 4 bases, with 14 bases between. CDR1 and CDR2 from the germline V gene are MNHEY and SMNVEV (reference sequence). As DNA, the CDR3 is TGTGCCAGCAGTTCCATCCTCGACAATTACGAGCAGTACTTC. Encoded protein: CASSSILDNYEQYF.

The J gene is TRBJ2-7, the V gene TRBV19; possibly TRBD2 for D (5 bases). Germline CDR1 LNHDA, CDR2 SQIVND (reference sequence). CDR3 length: 13 amino acids. Trimming took 5 bases from V and 2 from J, leaving 10 bases between them. In nucleotides, the CDR3 is TGTGCCAGTAGTGCCGATAGCGCCTACGAGCAGTACTTC. It codes for CASSADSAYEQYF.

CDR3 amino acids: CASSQDKYEQYF. For the CDR3, the DNA is TGTGCCAGCAGTCAGGACAAGTACGAGCAGTACTTC. The chain couples TRBV6-5 to TRBJ2-7; D is possibly TRBD1 (5 bases). The V gene lost 5 bases and the J gene lost 4 bases, with 9 bases spanning the gap. The CDR3 consists of 12 residues. Germline V gene lookup returns CDR1 MNHEY and CDR2 SVGAGI.

This clone appeared a few times. The V gene is TRBV4-3, the J gene TRBJ2-1; 11 nucleotides match TRBD2. This CDR3 region has 15 residues. V gave up 5 bases and J gave up 3 bases; unmatched junction bases: 3. The germline gives CDR1 LGHNA, CDR2 YSLEER. The CDR3 loop reads CASSATSGGYNEQFF. The CDR3 bases are TGCGCCAGCAGCGCAACTAGCGGGGGCTACAATGAGCAGTTCTTC.

CDR3 amino acids: CASSLYAGGDYGYTF. CDR3 bases: TGTGCCAGCAGCTTATATGCAGGGGGCGACTATGGCTACACCTTC. The V call is TRBV7-9, the J call TRBJ1-2, with TRBD1 matching 8 bases. This CDR3 spans 15 amino acids. The V and J ends lost 2 bases and 3 bases, in that order; junction bases with no gene match: 5. Per the germline V gene, CDR1 is SEHNR and CDR2 is FQNEAQ (reference sequence).

The V and J genes are TRBV28 and TRBJ2-2; 9 nucleotides match TRBD2. Germline lookup yields CDR1 MDHEN and CDR2 SYDVKM. The trim removed 6 bases at V and 9 bases at J, leaving 14 bases unmatched. This CDR3 region has 16 residues. The CDR3 here is CASRTGTSSHLRELFF. DNA of the CDR3: TGTGCCAGCAGGACCGGGACTAGCTCCCACCTCCGGGAGCTGTTTTTT.

This clone was counted once. Other nucleotide sequences from this sample produce the same CDR3. This sequence joins TRBV6-5 and TRBJ1-2; 7 positions match TRBD1. The germline CDR1 and CDR2 sequences are MNHEY and SVGAGI. This CDR3 region has 13 residues. J lost 3 bases, V lost 6 bases, and 4 bases had no gene match. The CDR3 DNA reads as TGTGCCAGCAGGACCGACAGGGACTATGGCTACACCTTC. Amino acids: CASRTDRDYGYTF.

The V gene is TRBV5-1, the J gene TRBJ1-1, with D hard to call. V lost 1 base and J lost 0, with 7 bases in between. CDR3 length: 14 amino acids. Germline values: CDR1 SGHRS, CDR2 YFSETQ. CDR3 region: CASSLFFLNTEAFF. CDR3 coding DNA: TGCGCCAGCAGCTTGTTCTTCCTGAACACTGAAGCTTTCTTT.

The V gene is TRBV5-1, the J gene TRBJ1-2; TRBD1 matches at 9 bases. The germline gives CDR1 SGHRS, CDR2 YFSETQ. Trimming removed 5 bases from V and 7 bases from J; junction bases left unmatched: 12. The CDR3 contains 15 residues. DNA of the CDR3: TGCGCCAGCAGTCTAACGACCACAGGGGGCTGTGGCTACACCTTC. Encoded protein: CASSLTTTGGCGYTF.

The V and J genes are TRBV4-3 and TRBJ1-6; 11 nucleotides match TRBD1. J gave up 6 bases and V 0 bases, and 7 bases lay outside the gene matches. The germline V gene encodes CDR1 LGHNA and CDR2 YSLEER. The CDR3 covers 18 residues. This CDR3 is CASSQDYRTGGRNSPLHF. CDR3 DNA: TGCGCCAGCAGCCAAGATTATCGGACAGGGGGCCGTAATTCACCCCTCCACTTT.